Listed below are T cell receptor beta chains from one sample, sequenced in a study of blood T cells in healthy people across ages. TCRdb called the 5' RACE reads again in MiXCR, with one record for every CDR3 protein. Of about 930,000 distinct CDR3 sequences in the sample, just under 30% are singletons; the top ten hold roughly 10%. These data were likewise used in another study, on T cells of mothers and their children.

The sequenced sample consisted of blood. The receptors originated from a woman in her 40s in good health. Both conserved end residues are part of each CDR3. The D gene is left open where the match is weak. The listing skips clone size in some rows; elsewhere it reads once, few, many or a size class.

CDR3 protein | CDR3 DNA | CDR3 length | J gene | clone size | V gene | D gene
CASSQDLGRWETQYF | TGTGCCAGCAGCCAAGATCTAGGACGGTGGGAGACCCAGTACTTC | 15 | TRBJ2-5 | many | TRBV3-1 | .
CASSLKGPRYGYTF | TGCGCCAGCAGCTTGAAGGGGCCGAGGTATGGCTACACCTTC | 14 | TRBJ1-2 | few | TRBV5-1 | .
CASGDPAGETQYF | TGTGCCTCGGGGGATCCGGCGGGGGAGACCCAGTACTTC | 13 | TRBJ2-5 | few | TRBV3-1 | .
CATRAVSSYEQYF | TGTGCCACCAGGGCGGTAAGCTCCTACGAGCAGTACTTC | 13 | TRBJ2-7 | many | TRBV15 | .
CASSPGQGKPGANVLTF | TGTGCCAGCAGCCCAGGACAGGGTAAACCTGGGGCCAACGTCCTGACTTTC | 17 | TRBJ2-6 | many | TRBV11-1 | TRBD1
CSASDGDNEQFF | TGCAGCGCCTCGGACGGAGACAATGAGCAGTTCTTC | 12 | TRBJ2-1 | many | TRBV29-1 | .
CASSFSKGGVYGYTF | TGTGCCAGCAGTTTCTCAAAGGGGGGCGTCTATGGCTACACCTTC | 15 | TRBJ1-2 | many | TRBV6-2/TRBV6-3 | .
CASSQAPLPGDEQFF | TGTGCCAGCAGTCAGGCGCCCCTACCGGGGGATGAGCAGTTCTTC | 15 | TRBJ2-1 | many | TRBV7-2 | .
CASSSGTGGFNEKLFF | TGTGCCAGCAGTTCCGGGACAGGGGGTTTTAATGAAAAACTGTTTTTT | 16 | TRBJ1-4 | few | TRBV28 | TRBD1
CSARDGGRAKNIRYF | TGCAGTGCTAGAGATGGGGGGAGGGCCAAAAACATTCGGTACTTC | 15 | TRBJ2-7 | . | TRBV20-1 | TRBD2
CASSSRQGPSSGANVLTF | TGTGCCAGCAGTTCCCGACAGGGCCCCTCCTCTGGGGCCAACGTCCTGACTTTC | 18 | TRBJ2-6 | many | TRBV12-3/TRBV12-4 | TRBD1
CASSLGSRAQLSYEQYF | TGTGCCAGCAGTTTAGGTAGCAGGGCGCAATTATCCTACGAGCAGTACTTC | 17 | TRBJ2-7 | many | TRBV12-3/TRBV12-4 | .
CSVKQGIYTEAFF | TGCAGCGTTAAACAGGGGATTTACACTGAAGCTTTCTTT | 13 | TRBJ1-1 | few | TRBV29-1 | TRBD1
CASSQDYAGPYEQYF | TGCGCCAGCAGCCAAGATTACGCCGGACCCTACGAGCAGTACTTC | 15 | TRBJ2-7 | many | TRBV4-3 | .
CASSFTLAGTPGAYEQYF | TGTGCCAGCAGCTTTACACTAGCGGGGACCCCAGGGGCCTACGAGCAGTACTTC | 18 | TRBJ2-7 | few | TRBV5-4 | TRBD2
CASSRSSTGQETQYF | TGTGCCAGTAGCAGAAGTTCGACAGGGCAAGAGACCCAGTACTTC | 15 | TRBJ2-5 | . | TRBV19 | TRBD1
CASQYRGGTEAFF | TGTGCCAGCCAGTATCGAGGGGGCACTGAAGCTTTCTTT | 13 | TRBJ1-1 | . | TRBV12-3/TRBV12-4 | .
CATSLSGTGDHEQYF | TGTGCCACCAGCTTATCCGGGACAGGGGACCACGAGCAGTACTTC | 15 | TRBJ2-7 | . | TRBV24-1 | TRBD1